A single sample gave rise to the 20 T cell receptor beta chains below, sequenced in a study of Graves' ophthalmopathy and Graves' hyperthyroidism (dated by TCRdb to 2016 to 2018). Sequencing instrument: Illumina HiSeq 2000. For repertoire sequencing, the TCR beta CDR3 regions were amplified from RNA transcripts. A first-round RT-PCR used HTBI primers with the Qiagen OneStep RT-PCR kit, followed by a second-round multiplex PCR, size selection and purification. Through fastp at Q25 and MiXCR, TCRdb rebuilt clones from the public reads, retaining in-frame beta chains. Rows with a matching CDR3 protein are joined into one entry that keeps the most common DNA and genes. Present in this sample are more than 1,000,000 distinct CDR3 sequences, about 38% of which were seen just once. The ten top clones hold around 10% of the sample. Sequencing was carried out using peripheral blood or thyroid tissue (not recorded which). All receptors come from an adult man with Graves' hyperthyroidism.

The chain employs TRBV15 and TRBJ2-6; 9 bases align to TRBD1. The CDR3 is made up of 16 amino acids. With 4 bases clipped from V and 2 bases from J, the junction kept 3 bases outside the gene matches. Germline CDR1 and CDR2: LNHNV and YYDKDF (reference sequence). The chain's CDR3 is CATSTTGGAGANVLTF. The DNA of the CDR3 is TGTGCCACCAGCACAACAGGGGGCGCTGGGGCCAACGTCCTGACTTTC.

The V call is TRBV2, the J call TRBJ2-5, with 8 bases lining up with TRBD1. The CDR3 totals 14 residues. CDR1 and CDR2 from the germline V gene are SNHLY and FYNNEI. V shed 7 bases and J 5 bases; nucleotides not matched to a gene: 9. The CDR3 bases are TGTGCCAGCAATGGACAGGGTGGGCTGGAGACCCAGTACTTC. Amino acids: CASNGQGGLETQYF.

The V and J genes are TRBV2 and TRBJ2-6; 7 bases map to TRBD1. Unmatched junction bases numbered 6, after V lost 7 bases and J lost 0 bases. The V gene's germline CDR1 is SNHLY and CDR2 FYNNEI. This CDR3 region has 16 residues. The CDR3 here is CASMGTETSGANVLTF. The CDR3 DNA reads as TGTGCCAGCATGGGGACAGAGACCTCTGGGGCCAACGTCCTGACTTTC.

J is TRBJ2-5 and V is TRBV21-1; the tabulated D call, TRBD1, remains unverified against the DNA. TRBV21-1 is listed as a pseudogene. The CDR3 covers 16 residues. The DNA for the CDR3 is TGTGCCAGCAGCGTGACAGACGGTCGACCGCAAGAGACCCAGTACTTC. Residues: CASSVTDGRPQETQYF.

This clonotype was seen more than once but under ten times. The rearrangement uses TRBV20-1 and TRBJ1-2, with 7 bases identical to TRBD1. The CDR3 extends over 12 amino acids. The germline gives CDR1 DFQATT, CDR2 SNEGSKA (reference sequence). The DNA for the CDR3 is TGCAGGGAACTCGGACAGGACTATGGCTACACCTTC. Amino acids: CRELGQDYGYTF.

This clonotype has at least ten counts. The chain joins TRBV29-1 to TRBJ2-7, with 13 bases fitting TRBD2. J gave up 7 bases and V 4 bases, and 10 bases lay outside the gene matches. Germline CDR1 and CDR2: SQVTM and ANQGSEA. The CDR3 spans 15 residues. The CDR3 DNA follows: TGCAGCGTTGGGACTAGCGGGGGTGCCTCCCTAGAGCAGTACTTC. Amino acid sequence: CSVGTSGGASLEQYF.

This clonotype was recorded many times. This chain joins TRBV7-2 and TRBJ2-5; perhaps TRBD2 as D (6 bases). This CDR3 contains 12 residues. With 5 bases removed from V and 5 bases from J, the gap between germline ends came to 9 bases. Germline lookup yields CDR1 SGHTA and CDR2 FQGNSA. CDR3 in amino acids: CASSRDLETQYF. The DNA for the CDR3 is TGTGCCAGCAGCCGGGACTTGGAGACCCAGTACTTC.

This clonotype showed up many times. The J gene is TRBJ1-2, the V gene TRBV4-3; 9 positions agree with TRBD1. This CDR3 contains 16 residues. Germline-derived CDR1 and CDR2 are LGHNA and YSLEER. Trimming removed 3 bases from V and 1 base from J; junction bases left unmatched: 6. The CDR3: CASSQGWTGDNYGYTF. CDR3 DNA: TGCGCCAGCAGCCAGGGATGGACAGGGGATAACTATGGCTACACCTTC.

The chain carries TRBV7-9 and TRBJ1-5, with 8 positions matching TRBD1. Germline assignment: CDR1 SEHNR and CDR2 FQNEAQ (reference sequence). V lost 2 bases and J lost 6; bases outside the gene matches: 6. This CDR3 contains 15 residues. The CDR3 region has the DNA TGTGCCAGCAGCTTAATCAGGGGGCCGGCTCAGCCCCAGCATTTT. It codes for CASSLIRGPAQPQHF.

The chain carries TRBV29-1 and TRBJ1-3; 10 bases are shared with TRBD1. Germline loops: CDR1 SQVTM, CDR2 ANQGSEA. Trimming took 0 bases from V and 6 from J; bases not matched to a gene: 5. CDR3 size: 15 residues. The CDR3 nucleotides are TGCAGCGTTGAAGATCGGGGGACAGGGGTAAACACCATATATTTT. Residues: CSVEDRGTGVNTIYF.

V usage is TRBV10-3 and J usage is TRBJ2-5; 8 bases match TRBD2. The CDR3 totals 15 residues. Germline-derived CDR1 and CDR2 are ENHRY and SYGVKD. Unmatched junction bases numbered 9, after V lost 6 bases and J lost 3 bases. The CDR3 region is CAISNAGGAKETQYF. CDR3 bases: TGTGCCATCAGCAACGCCGGGGGGGCTAAAGAGACCCAGTACTTC.

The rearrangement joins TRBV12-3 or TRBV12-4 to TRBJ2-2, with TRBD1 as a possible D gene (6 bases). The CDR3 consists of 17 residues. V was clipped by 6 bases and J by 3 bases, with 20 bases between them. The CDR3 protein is CASSQNSGAPDTGELFF. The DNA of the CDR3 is TGTGCCAGCAGCCAAAACTCAGGGGCTCCGGACACCGGGGAGCTGTTTTTT.

The CDR3 protein is CASSIGQAGYTF. In DNA form, the CDR3 reads TGTGCCAGCAGCATAGGACAGGCTGGCTACACCTTC. V usage is TRBV7-9 and J usage is TRBJ1-2; TRBD1 matches 7 bases. Germline-derived CDR1 and CDR2 are SEHNR and FQNEAQ (reference sequence). The CDR3 consists of 12 residues. With 5 bases clipped from V and 7 bases from J, the junction kept 4 bases outside the gene matches.

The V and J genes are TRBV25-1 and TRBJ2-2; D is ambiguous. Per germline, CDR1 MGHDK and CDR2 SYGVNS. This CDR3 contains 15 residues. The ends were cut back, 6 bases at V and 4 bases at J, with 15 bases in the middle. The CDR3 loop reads CASSGYGKSTGELFF. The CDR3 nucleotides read TGTGCCAGCAGCGGGTACGGAAAAAGCACCGGGGAGCTGTTTTTT. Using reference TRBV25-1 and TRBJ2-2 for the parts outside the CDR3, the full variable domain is EADIYQTPRYLVIGTGKKITLECSQTMGHDKMYWYQQDPGMELHLIHYSYGVNSTEKGDLSSESTVSRIRTEHFPLTLESARPSHTSQYLCASSGYGKSTGELFFGEGSRLTVL.

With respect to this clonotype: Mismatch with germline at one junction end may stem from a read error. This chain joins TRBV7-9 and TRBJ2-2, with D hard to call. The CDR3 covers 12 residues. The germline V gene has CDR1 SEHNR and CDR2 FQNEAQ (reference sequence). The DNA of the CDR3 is TGCGCCAGCAGCTTGGTACCCGAGGAGCTGTTTTTT. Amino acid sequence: CASSLVPEELFF. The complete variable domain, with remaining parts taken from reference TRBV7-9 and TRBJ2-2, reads DTGVSQNPRHKITKRGQNVTFRCDPISEHNRLYWYRQTLGQGPEFLTYFQNEAQLEKSRLLSDRFSAERPKGSFSTLEIQRTEQGDSAMYLCASSLVPEELFFGEGSRLTVL.

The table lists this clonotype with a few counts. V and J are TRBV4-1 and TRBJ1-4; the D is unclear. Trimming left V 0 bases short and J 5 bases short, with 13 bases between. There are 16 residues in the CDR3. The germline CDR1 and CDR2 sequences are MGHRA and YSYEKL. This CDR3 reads CASSQDRYSKNEKLFF. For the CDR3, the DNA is TGCGCCAGCAGCCAAGATAGATACAGCAAAAATGAAAAACTGTTTTTT.

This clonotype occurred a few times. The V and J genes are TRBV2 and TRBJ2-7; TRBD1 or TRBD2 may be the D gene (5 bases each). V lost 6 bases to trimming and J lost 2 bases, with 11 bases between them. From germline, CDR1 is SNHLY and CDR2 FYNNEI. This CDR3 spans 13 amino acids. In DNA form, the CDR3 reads TGTGCCAGCAGCGGGACGGAGGCCTACGAGCAGTACTTC. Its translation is CASSGTEAYEQYF.

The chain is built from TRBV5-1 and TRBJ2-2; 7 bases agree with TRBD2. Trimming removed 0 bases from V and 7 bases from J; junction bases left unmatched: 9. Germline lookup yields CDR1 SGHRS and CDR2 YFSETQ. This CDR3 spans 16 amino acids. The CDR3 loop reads CASSLGLAGPGGELFF. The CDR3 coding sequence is TGCGCCAGCAGCTTGGGACTAGCTGGCCCAGGCGGGGAGCTGTTTTTT.

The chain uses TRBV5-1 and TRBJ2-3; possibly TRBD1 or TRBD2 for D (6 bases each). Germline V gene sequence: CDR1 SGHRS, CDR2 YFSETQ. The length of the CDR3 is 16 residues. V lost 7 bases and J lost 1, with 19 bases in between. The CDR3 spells CASGKGDLFGTDTQYF. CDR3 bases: TGCGCCAGCGGAAAGGGGGACTTATTCGGCACAGATACGCAGTATTTT. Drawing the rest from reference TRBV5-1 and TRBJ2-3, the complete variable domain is KAGVTQTPRYLIKTRGQQVTLSCSPISGHRSVSWYQQTPGQGLQFLFEYFSETQRNKGNFPGRFSGRQFSNSRSEMNVSTLELGDSALYLCASGKGDLFGTDTQYFGPGTRLTVL.

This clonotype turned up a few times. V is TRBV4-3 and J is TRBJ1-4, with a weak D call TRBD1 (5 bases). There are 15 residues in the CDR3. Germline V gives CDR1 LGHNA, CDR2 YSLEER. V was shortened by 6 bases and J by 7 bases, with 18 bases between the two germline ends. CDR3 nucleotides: TGCGCCAGCAGTGCCGGGCGGCAGGGCGGTGAAAAACTGTTTTTT. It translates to CASSAGRQGGEKLFF.